This T cell receptor (beta chain) was retrieved from a study of blood T cell repertoires in COVID-19. The CDR3 is 12 residues long. V lost 0 bases to trimming and J lost 10 bases, with 10 bases between them. Looked up from germline, CDR1 is SGHRS and CDR2 is YFSETQ. Libraries were prepared by immunoSEQ multiplex PCR; TCRdb keeps only in-frame clonotypes and omits some of them. Here the sample spans approximately 49,000 clones, approximately 80% being singletons. The sequencing sample was made of peripheral blood. This chain connects TRBV5-1 to TRBJ1-1; TRBD1 is a possible D gene (5 bases). This clonotype was obtained from a woman of 80 years or more with COVID-19, enrolled during active disease. The DNA of the CDR3 is TGCGCCAGCAGCTTGGAGCTGGGGCGAGCTTTCTTT. This sequence encodes CASSLELGRAFF.